The 7 T cell receptor beta chains in this list originate from one sample, sequenced in a study of blood T cell repertoires in COVID-19. Profiled with immunoSEQ multiplex PCR; TCRdb holds only in-frame clones, not every one. Here the sample spans tens of thousands of clones, 90% being singletons. Sequenced input: peripheral blood. The receptors were sampled from a man between 60 and 70 years old with acute or convalescent COVID-19.

The V and J genes are TRBV6-1 and TRBJ2-5; 7 nucleotides agree with TRBD1. CDR1 and CDR2 (germline): MNHNS, SASEGT. With V trimmed by 2 bases and J by 2 bases, 8 bases remained unmatched. The CDR3 has 16 residues. DNA for the CDR3: TGTGCCAGCAGTGAACGATGGGACAGCGTTCAAGAGACCCAGTACTTC. This codes for CASSERWDSVQETQYF.

J is TRBJ2-7 and V is TRBV6-6, with D possibly being TRBD1 (5 bases). V was shortened by 8 bases and J by 3 bases, with 8 bases between the two germline ends. The CDR3 loop spans 11 amino acids. The V gene's germline CDR1 is MNHNY and CDR2 SVGAGI (reference sequence). The CDR3 is CASAQVYEQYF. Written as DNA, the CDR3 is TGTGCCAGCGCACAGGTCTACGAGCAGTACTTC.

The chain joins TRBV7-8 to TRBJ2-1; D perhaps matches TRBD2 (5 bases). Germline values: CDR1 SGHVS, CDR2 FQNEAQ. The CDR3 length is 15 residues. The ends were cut back, 5 bases at V and 0 bases at J, with 11 bases in the middle. Here the CDR3 reads CASSLLGSSYNEQFF. The CDR3 nucleotides are TGTGCCAGCAGCCTCCTGGGGAGCTCCTACAATGAGCAGTTCTTC. The complete variable domain, with remaining parts taken from reference TRBV7-8 and TRBJ2-1, reads GAGVSQSPRYKVAKRGQDVALRCDPISGHVSLFWYQQALGQGPEFLTYFQNEAQLDKSGLPSDRFFAERPEGSVSTLKIQRTQQEDSAVYLCASSLLGSSYNEQFFGPGTRLTVL.

The rearrangement joins TRBV4-1 to TRBJ1-2, with no clear D. CDR1 is MGHRA, CDR2 YSYEKL, per germline. The CDR3 sequence is 16 residues long. The V end was cut by 1 base, the J end by 2 bases, with 14 bases between. The DNA of the CDR3 is TGCGCCAGCAGCCAAGTTGGAGAGAGATACAACTATGGCTACACCTTC. This encodes CASSQVGERYNYGYTF.

The J gene is TRBJ2-4, the V gene TRBV7-9; TRBD1 might be the D (6 bases). This CDR3 spans 15 amino acids. Trimming cost V 5 bases and J 5 bases, with 16 bases left between them. Germline V lookup: CDR1 SEHNR, CDR2 FQNEAQ (reference sequence). The CDR3 loop is CASSVIRGRENIQYF. For the CDR3, the DNA is TGTGCCAGCAGCGTTATCAGGGGAAGGGAAAACATTCAGTACTTC.

The chain couples TRBV6-6 to TRBJ1-5; 7 nucleotides agree with TRBD1. Losses at the gene ends were 5 bases for V and 7 bases for J; bases not matched to a gene: 2. Looked up from germline, CDR1 is MNHNY and CDR2 is SVGAGI (reference sequence). The CDR3 consists of 12 residues. The CDR3 nucleotides read TGTGCCAGCAGTACAGGGGAACAGCCCCAGCATTTT. Its protein is CASSTGEQPQHF.

V is TRBV14 and J is TRBJ1-1; D is perhaps TRBD1 (5 bases). CDR3 length: 15 amino acids. Germline CDR1 SGHDN, CDR2 FVKESK. With 2 bases removed from V and 5 bases from J, the gap between germline ends came to 15 bases. This CDR3 is CASSQRTGLGTEAFF. The CDR3 DNA follows: TGTGCCAGCAGCCAACGAACAGGCTTGGGAACTGAAGCTTTCTTT.